Shown below are 30 T cell receptor beta chains from a single sample sequenced in a study of shared clonotypes between healthy human individuals. Libraries were prepared by immunoSEQ multiplex PCR; TCRdb keeps only in-frame clonotypes and omits some of them. Of about 980,000 clones listed, over 60% are singletons. The sequenced sample consisted of memory CD4+ T cells sorted from blood. The subset: CD45RA-negative fraction. These TCRs come from a man between 18 and 29 years old in good health.

This clone came up a few times. The rearrangement joins TRBV7-2 to TRBJ2-5, with 10 bases fitting TRBD2. CDR3 length: 17 amino acids. V shed 2 bases, J shed 2 bases, and the junction held 8 bases outside the gene matches. CDR1 and CDR2 (germline): SGHTA, FQGNSA. CDR3 loop: CASSLFSSGGRQETQYF. The CDR3 nucleotides are TGTGCCAGCAGCTTATTTTCTAGCGGGGGACGACAAGAGACCCAGTACTTC.

This chain links TRBV19 with TRBJ1-6; the match to TRBD1 covers 8 bases. In germline, CDR1 is LNHDA, CDR2 SQIVND (reference sequence). This CDR3 comprises 13 residues. Trimming cost V 5 bases and J 10 bases; bases outside gene matches: 4. CDR3 sequence reads: CASSGTGESPLHF. Written as DNA, the CDR3 is TGTGCCAGTAGTGGGACAGGTGAATCACCCCTCCACTTT.

The chain joins TRBV28 to TRBJ1-2, with a weak D call TRBD1 (6 bases). V was shortened by 0 bases and J by 7 bases, with 6 bases between the two germline ends. Germline assignment: CDR1 MDHEN and CDR2 SYDVKM. The CDR3 runs to 12 residues. CDR3 amino acids: CASSLWDSGYTF. The CDR3 nucleotides read TGTGCCAGCAGTTTATGGGACAGTGGCTACACCTTC.

The chain is built from TRBV18 and TRBJ1-2; D might be TRBD1 (6 bases). V lost 0 bases and J 4 bases, leaving 9 bases between the germline ends. Germline V CDR1 and CDR2: KGHSH, LQKENI. The CDR3 is made up of 14 amino acids. The CDR3 DNA sequence: TGTGCCAGCTCACCACCGGACAGCCCCTATGGCTACACCTTC. This gives the protein CASSPPDSPYGYTF.

The chain carries TRBV5-6 and TRBJ2-6; 10 positions agree with TRBD1. The length of the CDR3 is 19 residues. V gave up 1 base and J gave up 2 bases; unmatched junction bases: 9. Germline V gene data show CDR1 as SGHDT and CDR2 as YYEEEE. The CDR3 protein is CASSLSGTGVSPGANVLTF. In DNA, the CDR3 is TGTGCCAGCAGCTTGAGCGGGACAGGGGTTTCCCCTGGGGCCAACGTCCTGACTTTC. The entire variable domain, with the rest obtained from reference TRBV5-6 and TRBJ2-6, is as follows: DAGVTQSPTHLIKTRGQQVTLRCSPKSGHDTVSWYQQALGQGPQFIFQYYEEEERQRGNFPDRFSGHQFPNYSSELNVNALLLGDSALYLCASSLSGTGVSPGANVLTFGAGSRLTVL.

The CDR3 DNA reads TGTGCCACATCAAGGGGCGCGCGGGGTGAGACCCAGTACTTC. Amino acids: CATSRGARGETQYF. This chain uses TRBV30 with TRBJ2-5, with D maybe TRBD2 (6 bases). CDR3 length: 14 residues. Germline CDR1 is GTSNPN and CDR2 is SVGIG (reference sequence). V was cut by 8 bases and J by 5 bases, with 21 bases left in between.

The rearrangement joins TRBV4-3 to TRBJ2-1, with 13 bases aligning to TRBD2. Germline V gene data show CDR1 as LGHNA and CDR2 as YSLEER. The length of the CDR3 is 16 residues. Unmatched junction bases numbered 9, after V lost 5 bases and J lost 8 bases. The CDR3 here is CASSDRTSGGRHEQFF. The CDR3 region has the DNA TGCGCCAGCAGCGACCGGACTAGCGGGGGTAGGCATGAGCAGTTCTTC.

This chain connects TRBV10-1 to TRBJ2-3; 9 positions match TRBD1. Germline CDR1 is WNHNN and CDR2 is SYGVQD (reference sequence). V shed 4 bases, J shed 1 base, and the junction held 3 bases outside the gene matches. This CDR3 has 15 amino acids. CDR3 sequence: CASSGGDRGTDTQYF. CDR3 nucleotides: TGCGCCAGCAGTGGGGGGGACAGGGGCACAGATACGCAGTATTTT.

The V gene is TRBV5-1, the J gene TRBJ1-2, with TRBD1 as a possible D gene (6 bases). Germline V gene sequence: CDR1 SGHRS, CDR2 YFSETQ. The CDR3 is made up of 15 amino acids. The ends were cut back, 0 bases at V and 0 bases at J, with 9 bases in the middle. The CDR3 sequence: CASSLGRTANYGYTF. The CDR3 DNA follows: TGCGCCAGCAGCTTGGGCAGGACAGCTAACTATGGCTACACCTTC.

This sequence joins TRBV2 and TRBJ2-7; tentative D call: TRBD2 (6 bases). In germline, CDR1 is SNHLY, CDR2 FYNNEI. The CDR3 loop spans 14 amino acids. Trimming took off 5 bases at V and 4 bases at J, with 15 bases between the two ends. The CDR3 DNA reads as TGTGCCAGCAGTTGGCAGGGACTGCCTTACGAGCAGTACTTC. This gives the protein CASSWQGLPYEQYF.

Comments on this clone: A much larger clone is a single base away; this may be a read error. The chain carries TRBV7-2 and TRBJ2-7; D gene ambiguous. This CDR3 region has 11 residues. Germline values: CDR1 SGHTA, CDR2 FQGNSA. The V gene lost 2 bases and the J gene lost 5 bases, with 4 bases spanning the gap. CDR3: CASSLIHEQYF. DNA for the CDR3: TGTGCCAGCAGCTTAATCCACGAGCAGTACTTC. Full variable domain (outside the CDR3, taken from reference TRBV7-2 and TRBJ2-7): GAGVSQSPSNKVTEKGKDVELRCDPISGHTALYWYRQSLGQGLEFLIYFQGNSAPDKSGLPSDRFSAERTGGSVSTLTIQRTQQEDSAVYLCASSLIHEQYFGPGTRLTVT.

The chain joins TRBV18 to TRBJ1-1; D may be TRBD1 (5 bases). The CDR3 covers 12 residues. The germline V gene encodes CDR1 KGHSH and CDR2 LQKENI. V shed 4 bases and J shed 4 bases, with 7 bases lying between them. The CDR3 reads CASSRDPTEAFF. In nucleotides, the CDR3 is TGTGCCAGCTCACGGGACCCCACTGAAGCTTTCTTT.

The chain uses TRBV28 and TRBJ2-3, with 10 bases matching TRBD2. V lost 5 bases, J lost 0 bases, and 2 bases stayed unmatched. This CDR3 is 15 amino acids long. Germline CDR1 MDHEN, CDR2 SYDVKM. The CDR3 here is CASSSGGASTDTQYF. CDR3 DNA: TGTGCCAGCAGTAGCGGGGGGGCTAGCACAGATACGCAGTATTTT.

Only a few counts were recorded for this clone. The chain uses TRBV5-4 and TRBJ2-2; 13 bases are shared with TRBD2. This CDR3 contains 18 residues. CDR1 and CDR2 (germline): SGHNT, YYREEE (reference sequence). Losses at the gene ends were 4 bases for V and 0 bases for J; bases not matched to a gene: 6. This CDR3 is CASSTSLAGGPNTGELFF. The CDR3 nucleotides read TGTGCCAGCAGCACCTCACTAGCGGGAGGGCCGAACACCGGGGAGCTGTTTTTT.

CDR3 sequence reads: CASSLAGVPQHF. CDR3 bases: TGTGCCAGCAGCTTAGCCGGCGTGCCCCAGCATTTT. The chain couples TRBV11-1 to TRBJ1-5; no definite D call. Trimming stripped 0 bases from V and 9 bases from J, with 6 bases between. Per the germline V gene, CDR1 is SGHAT and CDR2 is FQDESV (reference sequence). This CDR3 contains 12 residues. Filled out from reference TRBV11-1 and TRBJ1-5, the complete variable domain reads EAEVAQSPRYKITEKSQAVAFWCDPISGHATLYWYRQILGQGPELLVQFQDESVVDDSQLPKDRFSAERLKGVDSTLKIQPAELGDSAMYLCASSLAGVPQHFGDGTRLSIL.

The chain couples TRBV7-3 to TRBJ1-5; 8 bases align to TRBD1. V dropped 4 bases and J dropped 3; count of bases not matched to a gene: 2. The CDR3 has 14 amino acids. The germline CDR1 and CDR2 sequences are SGHTA and FQGTGA. The CDR3 loop reads CASSWDRPNQPQHF. CDR3 bases: TGTGCCAGCAGCTGGGACAGGCCCAATCAGCCCCAGCATTTT. The full variable domain, with the rest looked up from reference TRBV7-3 and TRBJ1-5, is GAGVSQTPSNKVTEKGKYVELRCDPISGHTALYWYRQSLGQGPEFLIYFQGTGAADDSGLPNDRFFAVRPEGSVSTLKIQRTERGDSAVYLCASSWDRPNQPQHFGDGTRLSIL.

The chain recombines TRBV7-9 with TRBJ2-3; TRBD1 agrees at 9 bases. Germline CDR1 SEHNR, CDR2 FQNEAQ (reference sequence). J was trimmed by 6 bases and V by 5 bases; bases with no gene match: 9. The CDR3 totals 15 residues. As DNA, the CDR3 is TGTGCCAGCAGCCCGCCGGGACAGGGACGGGATACGCAGTATTTT. Its protein is CASSPPGQGRDTQYF.

This chain uses TRBV2 with TRBJ1-1; D remains unclear. Germline values: CDR1 SNHLY, CDR2 FYNNEI. Trimming removed 6 bases at V and 7 bases at J, with 21 bases between. The CDR3 covers 15 residues. CDR3 residues: CASRESSSSKVEAFF. Here the CDR3 DNA reads TGTGCCAGCAGAGAGAGTTCGTCCAGTAAAGTTGAAGCTTTCTTT. Drawing the rest from reference TRBV2 and TRBJ1-1, the complete variable domain is EPEVTQTPSHQVTQMGQEVILRCVPISNHLYFYWYRQILGQKVEFLVSFYNNEISEKSEIFDDQFSVERPDGSNFTLKIRSTKLEDSAMYFCASRESSSSKVEAFFGQGTRLTVV.

This chain uses TRBV6-5 with TRBJ1-4; the D gene is possibly TRBD1 (5 bases). V lost 6 bases, J lost 11 bases, and 13 bases lay in between. The germline gives CDR1 MNHEY, CDR2 SVGAGI. There are 12 residues in the CDR3. In DNA, the CDR3 is TGTGCCAGCAGCCGCCGGGGGGGGAAACTGTTTTTT. Residues: CASSRRGGKLFF.

V and J are TRBV25-1 and TRBJ2-7, with 10 positions matching TRBD1. The CDR3 totals 17 residues. Per the germline V gene, CDR1 is MGHDK and CDR2 is SYGVNS. Trimming at V came to 1 base and at J to 3 bases, leaving 9 bases not matched to a gene. The CDR3 DNA reads TGTGCCAGCAGTGAATCCCTCACGACAGGGGGCTTCTACGAGCAGTACTTC. It translates to CASSESLTTGGFYEQYF.

The rearrangement uses TRBV4-3 and TRBJ1-2; 9 bases map to TRBD1. The CDR3 runs 15 residues. Trimming took 1 base from V and 4 from J; bases not matched to a gene: 4. Germline-derived CDR1 and CDR2 are LGHNA and YSLEER. CDR3 protein: CASSQVDRGGYGYTF. DNA for the CDR3: TGCGCCAGCAGCCAAGTTGACAGGGGGGGCTATGGCTACACCTTC.

The V and J genes are TRBV14 and TRBJ2-2; D gene uncertain. V shed 4 bases and J shed 1 base, with 7 bases lying between them. In germline, CDR1 is SGHDN, CDR2 FVKESK. The CDR3 has 14 residues. The DNA of the CDR3 is TGTGCCAGCAGCCGGCGGCAGAACACCGGGGAGCTGTTTTTT. Its translation is CASSRRQNTGELFF. The variable domain in full, completed from reference TRBV14 and TRBJ2-2, reads EAGVTQFPSHSVIEKGQTVTLRCDPISGHDNLYWYRRVMGKEIKFLLHFVKESKQDESGMPNNRFLAERTGGTYSTLKVQPAELEDSGVYFCASSRRQNTGELFFGEGSRLTVL.

This clone was seen a single time. The chain is built from TRBV5-4 and TRBJ2-2; 14 bases agree with TRBD2. The CDR3 length is 17 residues. CDR1 and CDR2 (germline): SGHNT, YYREEE (reference sequence). With V trimmed by 2 bases and J by 5 bases, 5 bases remained unmatched. CDR3 loop: CASSFPGLAGATGELFF. CDR3 DNA sequence: TGTGCCAGCAGCTTCCCGGGACTAGCGGGGGCAACCGGGGAGCTGTTTTTT. Full variable domain (outside the CDR3, taken from reference TRBV5-4 and TRBJ2-2): ETGVTQSPTHLIKTRGQQVTLRCSSQSGHNTVSWYQQALGQGPQFIFQYYREEENGRGNFPPRFSGLQFPNYSSELNVNALELDDSALYLCASSFPGLAGATGELFFGEGSRLTVL.

In DNA, the CDR3 is TGTGCTAGTGGCCAAACAGGGGGCACTGAAGCTTTCTTT. This encodes CASGQTGGTEAFF. The chain carries TRBV12-5 and TRBJ1-1, with 8 bases matching TRBD1. Germline V CDR1 and CDR2: LGHNT, FRNRAP. J was trimmed by 4 bases and V by 6 bases; bases with no gene match: 4. The CDR3 covers 13 residues.

The V gene is TRBV28, the J gene TRBJ1-2; 7 bases match TRBD1. The CDR3 is made up of 13 amino acids. CDR1 MDHEN and CDR2 SYDVKM come from the germline V gene. Losses at the gene ends were 8 bases for V and 4 bases for J; bases not matched to a gene: 7. The CDR3 reads CASGLTGAYGYTF. In DNA, the CDR3 is TGTGCCAGCGGCTTAACAGGGGCCTATGGCTACACCTTC.

The chain combines TRBV9 with TRBJ2-7; 9 bases agree with TRBD1. Germline-derived CDR1 and CDR2 are SGDLS and YYNGEE. Trimming at V came to 6 bases and at J to 0 bases, leaving 19 bases not matched to a gene. CDR3 length: 19 residues. CDR3 sequence reads: CASIRHRDRVRRTSYEQYF. The CDR3 region has the DNA TGTGCCAGCATCAGACACCGGGACAGGGTGCGAAGGACCTCCTACGAGCAGTACTTC.

A remark on this clone: Relative to the germline gene, one junction end is altered; a read error may explain this. The rearrangement links TRBV9 to TRBJ2-1, with D perhaps TRBD2 (5 bases). This CDR3 is built from 15 residues. Germline V CDR1 and CDR2: SGDLS, YYNGEE. This chain's CDR3 is CANSPLEVRPHEQFF. DNA of the CDR3: TGTGCCAACAGCCCTCTGGAGGTTCGCCCCCATGAGCAGTTCTTC.

The chain couples TRBV11-3 to TRBJ2-7; possible D gene TRBD2, 5 bases. V lost 1 base and J lost 7, with 8 bases in between. Germline V gives CDR1 SGHNT, CDR2 YENEEA. The CDR3 has 12 residues. The CDR3 nucleotides are TGTGCCAGCAGCTTAGGCGGCGGGGAGCAGTACTTC. It translates to CASSLGGGEQYF.

The chain carries TRBV7-9 and TRBJ2-7; TRBD1 aligns across 10 bases. Germline V CDR1 and CDR2: SEHNR, FQNEAQ (reference sequence). The CDR3 extends over 14 amino acids. V gave up 1 base and J gave up 6 bases; unmatched junction bases: 3. CDR3 residues: CASSLVGQGGEQYF. CDR3 nucleotide sequence: TGTGCCAGCAGCTTAGTAGGACAGGGGGGCGAGCAGTACTTC.

This clone came up a few times. This chain connects TRBV27 to TRBJ1-1; D gene ambiguous. This CDR3 has 13 residues. Germline V CDR1 and CDR2: MNHEY, SMNVEV (reference sequence). V was shortened by 2 bases and J by 6 bases, with 10 bases between the two germline ends. DNA for the CDR3: TGTGCCAGCAGTTTAAACGGGGTTCCTGAAGCTTTCTTT. This codes for CASSLNGVPEAFF.